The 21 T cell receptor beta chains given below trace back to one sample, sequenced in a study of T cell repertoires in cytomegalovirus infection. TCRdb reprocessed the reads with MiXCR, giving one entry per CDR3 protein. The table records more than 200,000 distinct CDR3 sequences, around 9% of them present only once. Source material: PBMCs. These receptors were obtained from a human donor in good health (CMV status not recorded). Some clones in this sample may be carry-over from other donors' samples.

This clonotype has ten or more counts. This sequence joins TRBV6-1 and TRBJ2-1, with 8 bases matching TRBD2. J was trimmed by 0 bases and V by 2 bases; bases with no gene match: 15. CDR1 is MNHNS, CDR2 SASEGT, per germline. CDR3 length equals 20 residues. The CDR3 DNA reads TGTGCCAGCAGTGAACGGGATAGCGGGACCCCGTTCTCCTCCTACAATGAGCAGTTCTTC. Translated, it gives CASSERDSGTPFSSYNEQFF.

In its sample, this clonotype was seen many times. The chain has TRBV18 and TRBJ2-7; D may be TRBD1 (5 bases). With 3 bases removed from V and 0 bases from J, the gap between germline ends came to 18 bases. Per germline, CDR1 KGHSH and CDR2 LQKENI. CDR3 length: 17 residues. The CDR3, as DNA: TGTGCCAGCTCACCGCTCAGGACAAGATCTAGCTCCTACGAGCAGTACTTC. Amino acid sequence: CASSPLRTRSSSYEQYF. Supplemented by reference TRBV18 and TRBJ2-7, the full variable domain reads NAGVMQNPRHLVRRRGQEARLRCSPMKGHSHVYWYRQLPEEGLKFMVYLQKENIIDESGMPKERFSAEFPKEGPSILRIQQVVRGDSAAYFCASSPLRTRSSSYEQYFGPGTRLTVT.

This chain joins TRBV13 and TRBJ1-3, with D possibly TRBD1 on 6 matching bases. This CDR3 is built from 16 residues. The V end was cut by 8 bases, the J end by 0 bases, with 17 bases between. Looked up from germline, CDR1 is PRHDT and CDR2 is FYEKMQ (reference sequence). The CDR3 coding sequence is TGTGCCAGCGGGCACAGGGCTCTCCTCTCTGGAAACACCATATATTTT. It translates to CASGHRALLSGNTIYF.

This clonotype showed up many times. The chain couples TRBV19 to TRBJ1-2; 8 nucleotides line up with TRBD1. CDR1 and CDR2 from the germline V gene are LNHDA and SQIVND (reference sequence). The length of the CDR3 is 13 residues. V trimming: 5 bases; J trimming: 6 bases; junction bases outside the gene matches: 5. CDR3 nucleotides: TGTGCCAGTAGTCTGGACAGGGAGGATGGCTACACCTTC. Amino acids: CASSLDREDGYTF.

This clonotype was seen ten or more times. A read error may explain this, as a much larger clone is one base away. CDR3 residues: CASSLPGVNTEAFF. The CDR3 DNA sequence: TGTGCCAGCAGCTTACCAGGGGTGAACACTGAAGCTTTCTTT. The chain joins TRBV11-2 to TRBJ1-1; possible D gene TRBD1, 6 bases. The CDR3 spans 14 residues. CDR1 SGHAT and CDR2 FQNNGV come from the germline V gene. Trimming stripped 2 bases from V and 0 bases from J, with 7 bases between.

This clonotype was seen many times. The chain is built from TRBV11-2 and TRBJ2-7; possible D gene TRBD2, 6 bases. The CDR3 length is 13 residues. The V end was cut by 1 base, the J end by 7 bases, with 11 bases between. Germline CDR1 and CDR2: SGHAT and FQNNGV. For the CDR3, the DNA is TGTGCCAGCAGCTTAGGGAGGGGTAGGGAGCAGTACTTC. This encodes CASSLGRGREQYF.

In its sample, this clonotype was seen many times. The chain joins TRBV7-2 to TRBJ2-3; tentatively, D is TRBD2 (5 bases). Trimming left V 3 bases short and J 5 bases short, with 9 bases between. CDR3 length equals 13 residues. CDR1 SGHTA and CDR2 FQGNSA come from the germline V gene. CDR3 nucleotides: TGTGCCAGCAGCTTGATTGGAGGAGATACGCAGTATTTT. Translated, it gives CASSLIGGDTQYF.

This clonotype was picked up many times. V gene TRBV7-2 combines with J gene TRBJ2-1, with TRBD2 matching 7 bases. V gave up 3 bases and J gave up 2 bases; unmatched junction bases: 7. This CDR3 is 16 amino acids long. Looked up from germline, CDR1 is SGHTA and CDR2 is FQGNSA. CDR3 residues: CASSFSSGPTYNEQFF. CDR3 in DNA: TGTGCCAGCAGCTTCTCTAGCGGCCCCACCTACAATGAGCAGTTCTTC.

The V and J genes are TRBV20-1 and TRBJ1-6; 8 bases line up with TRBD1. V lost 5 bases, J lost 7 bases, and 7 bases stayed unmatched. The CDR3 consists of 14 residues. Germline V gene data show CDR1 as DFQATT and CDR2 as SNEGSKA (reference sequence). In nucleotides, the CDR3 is TGCAGTGCTTCTGGGGGACAGGCCAATTCACCCCTCCACTTT. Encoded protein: CSASGGQANSPLHF.

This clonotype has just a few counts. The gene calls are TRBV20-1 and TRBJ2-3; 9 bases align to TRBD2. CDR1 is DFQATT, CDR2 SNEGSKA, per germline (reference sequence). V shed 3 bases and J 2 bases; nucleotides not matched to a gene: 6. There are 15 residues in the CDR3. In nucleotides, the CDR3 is TGCAGTGCTAGTCTTGGCGGGGGGGTCACAGATACGCAGTATTTT. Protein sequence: CSASLGGGVTDTQYF.

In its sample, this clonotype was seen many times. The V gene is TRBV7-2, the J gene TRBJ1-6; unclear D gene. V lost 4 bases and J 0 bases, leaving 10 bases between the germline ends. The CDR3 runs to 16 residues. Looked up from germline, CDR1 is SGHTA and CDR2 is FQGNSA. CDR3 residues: CASSYGMSSYNSPLHF. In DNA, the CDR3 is TGTGCCAGCAGCTATGGGATGAGCTCCTATAATTCACCCCTCCACTTT.

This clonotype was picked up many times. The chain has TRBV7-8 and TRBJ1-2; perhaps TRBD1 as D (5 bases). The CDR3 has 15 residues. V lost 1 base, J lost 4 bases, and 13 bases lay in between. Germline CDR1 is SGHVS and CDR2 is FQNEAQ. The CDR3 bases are TGTGCCAGCAGCTTAGAGGGAGGGGCGGGCTATGGCTACACCTTC. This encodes CASSLEGGAGYGYTF.

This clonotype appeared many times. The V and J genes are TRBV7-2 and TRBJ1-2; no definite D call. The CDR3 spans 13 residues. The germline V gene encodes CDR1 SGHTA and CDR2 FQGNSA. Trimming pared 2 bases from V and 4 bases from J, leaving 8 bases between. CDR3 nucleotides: TGTGCCAGCAGCTTATACGGAAGCTATGGCTACACCTTC. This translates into CASSLYGSYGYTF.

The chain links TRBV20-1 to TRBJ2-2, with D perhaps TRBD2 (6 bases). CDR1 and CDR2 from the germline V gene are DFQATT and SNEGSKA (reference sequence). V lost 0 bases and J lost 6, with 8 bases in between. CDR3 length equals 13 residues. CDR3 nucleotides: TGCAGTGCTAGAGAGGGAGGACCCGGGGAGCTGTTTTTT. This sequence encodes CSAREGGPGELFF.

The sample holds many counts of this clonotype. CDR3 nucleotides: TGTGCCAGCAGCTTAGGCTCCGGGACACCTTTCTACTTC. It encodes CASSLGSGTPFYF. The V and J genes are TRBV7-8 and TRBJ2-7; D perhaps matches TRBD1 (6 bases). V was shortened by 1 base and J by 13 bases, with 17 bases between the two germline ends. The germline V gene encodes CDR1 SGHVS and CDR2 FQNEAQ. The CDR3 loop spans 13 amino acids.

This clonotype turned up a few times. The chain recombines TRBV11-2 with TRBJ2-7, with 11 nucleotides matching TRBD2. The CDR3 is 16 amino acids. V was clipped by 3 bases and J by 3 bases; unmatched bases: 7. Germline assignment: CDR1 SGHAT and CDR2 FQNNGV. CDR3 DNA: TGTGCCAGCAGCTTGGGACTAGCGGAGACCCTCTACGAGCAGTACTTC. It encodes CASSLGLAETLYEQYF.

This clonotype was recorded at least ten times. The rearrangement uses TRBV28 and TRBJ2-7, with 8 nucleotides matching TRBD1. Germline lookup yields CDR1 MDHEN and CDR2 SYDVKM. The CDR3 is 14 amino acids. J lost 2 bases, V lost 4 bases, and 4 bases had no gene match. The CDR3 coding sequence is TGTGCCAGCAGTTCCAGGGGGCTTACCTACGAGCAGTACTTC. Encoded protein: CASSSRGLTYEQYF.

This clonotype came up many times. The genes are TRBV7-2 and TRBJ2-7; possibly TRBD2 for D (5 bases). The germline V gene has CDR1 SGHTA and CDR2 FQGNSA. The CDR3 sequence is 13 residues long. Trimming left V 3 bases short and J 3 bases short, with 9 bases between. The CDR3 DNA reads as TGTGCCAGCAGCTTCGGGGAGTACTACGAGCAGTACTTC. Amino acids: CASSFGEYYEQYF.

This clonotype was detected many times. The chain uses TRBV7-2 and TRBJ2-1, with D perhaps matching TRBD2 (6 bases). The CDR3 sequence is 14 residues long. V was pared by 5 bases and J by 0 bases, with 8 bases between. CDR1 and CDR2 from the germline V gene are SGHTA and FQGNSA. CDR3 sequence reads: CASSHGGSYNEQFF. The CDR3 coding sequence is TGTGCCAGCAGCCACGGGGGCTCCTACAATGAGCAGTTCTTC.

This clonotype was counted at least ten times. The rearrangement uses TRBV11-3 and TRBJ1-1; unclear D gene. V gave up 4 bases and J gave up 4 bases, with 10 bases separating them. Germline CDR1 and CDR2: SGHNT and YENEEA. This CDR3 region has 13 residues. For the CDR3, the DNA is TGTGCCAGCAGCTCGCCTCCCGGCACTGAAGCTTTCTTT. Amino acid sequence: CASSSPPGTEAFF.

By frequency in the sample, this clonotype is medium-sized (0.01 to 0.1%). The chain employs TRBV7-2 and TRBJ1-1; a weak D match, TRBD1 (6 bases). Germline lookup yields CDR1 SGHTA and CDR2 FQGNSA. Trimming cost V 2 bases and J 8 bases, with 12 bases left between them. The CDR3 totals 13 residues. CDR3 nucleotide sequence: TGTGCCAGCAGCTTATTCGGGGGCTCCGAAGCTTTCTTT. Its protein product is CASSLFGGSEAFF.